The clone carrying this T cell receptor (beta chain) was seen ten or more times. Antigen unknown. This record comes from a study of regulatory T cells in long-lasting Graves disease. The time point is: newly diagnosed GD, antithyroid drugs for less than 3 months. Extracted PBMC RNA gave rise to the TCR library. In this cohort, patients came from an endocrinology department located in Xi'an, China. Study-level findings and limits: Persistent-disease Graves' patients showed less TCR diversity than new cases. Samples came from peripheral blood alone, without thyroid tissue.

Both iRepertoire HTBI primers and Arm-PCR of CDR3 regions were used to build the TCR beta libraries. TCRdb passed the multiplex PCR reads through MiXCR, listing each CDR3 protein once. The repertoire consists of about 610,000 distinct CDR3 sequences, with 15% to 20% occurring once and the leading ten covering more than 10%. V was clipped by 0 bases and J by 9 bases, with 12 bases between them. The germline CDR1 and CDR2 sequences are KGHSH and LQKENI. This CDR3 has 14 residues. These data also formed part of another study, on T cells in Graves' hyperthyroidism and ophthalmopathy. That source adds: Separation of ophthalmopathy from stable hyperthyroidism was achieved by a 13 V-J model.

Sequencing used peripheral blood mononuclear cells (PBMCs), obtained at new diagnosis, from a patient treated with antithyroid drugs. The source of this sequence is a man between 18 and 35 years old with Graves disease. This chain uses TRBV18 with TRBJ2-1; D unclear. CDR3 coding DNA: TGTGCCAGCTCACCACCGTCTAGTAGTCGTGAGCAGTTCTTC. This encodes CASSPPSSSREQFF.